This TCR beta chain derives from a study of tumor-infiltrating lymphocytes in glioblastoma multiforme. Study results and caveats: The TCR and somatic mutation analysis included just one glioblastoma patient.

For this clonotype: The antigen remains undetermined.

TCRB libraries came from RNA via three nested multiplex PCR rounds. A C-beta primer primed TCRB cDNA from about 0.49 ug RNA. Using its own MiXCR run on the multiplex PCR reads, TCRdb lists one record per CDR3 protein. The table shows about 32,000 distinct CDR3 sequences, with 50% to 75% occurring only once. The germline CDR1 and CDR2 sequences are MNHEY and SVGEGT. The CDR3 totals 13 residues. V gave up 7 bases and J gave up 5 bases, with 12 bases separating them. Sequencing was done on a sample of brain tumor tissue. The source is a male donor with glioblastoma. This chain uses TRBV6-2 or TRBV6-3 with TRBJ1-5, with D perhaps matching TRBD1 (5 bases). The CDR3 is CASTVDNHQPQHF. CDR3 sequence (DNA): TGTGCCAGCACCGTGGACAACCATCAGCCCCAGCATTTT.